This entry lists 29 T cell receptor beta chains sequenced from one sample in a study of early T cells in non-severe SARS-CoV-2 infection. Each CDR3 protein gets one entry after TCRdb re-called the 5' RACE reads with MiXCR. The sample shows more than 45,000 distinct CDR3 sequences, over 10% of them seen only once. The sample consisted of whole blood. The receptor source for this set is an adult who was a healthcare worker with PCR-confirmed SARS-CoV-2 infection or an uninfected control (not recorded which).

V usage is TRBV10-3 and J usage is TRBJ1-1, with TRBD1 as a possible D gene (6 bases). V lost 7 bases to trimming and J lost 2 bases, with 23 bases between them. The CDR3 covers 17 residues. CDR1 is ENHRY and CDR2 is SYGVKD in the germline V gene. The CDR3 nucleotides read TGTGCCATCACCCGCCGGGGGGGCGGAGAAAAAAACACTGAAGCTTTCTTT. Amino acid sequence: CAITRRGGGEKNTEAFF.

This clonotype has only a few counts. This sequence joins TRBV11-2 and TRBJ1-1, with D unresolved. Trimming cost V 5 bases and J 0 bases, with 7 bases left between them. CDR3 length: 13 amino acids. Germline V gives CDR1 SGHAT, CDR2 FQNNGV. CDR3 amino acids: CASSQALNTEAFF. The CDR3 DNA follows: TGTGCCAGCAGCCAAGCTCTGAACACTGAAGCTTTCTTT.

Ten or more counts support this clonotype. The rearrangement links TRBV29-1 to TRBJ1-2, with D maybe TRBD1 (6 bases). The CDR3 totals 16 residues. Trimming shortened V by 4 bases and J by 8 bases, and 26 bases separated the two germline ends. Per germline, CDR1 SQVTM and CDR2 ANQGSEA. CDR3 in amino acids: CSVVLIGTPSGYGYTF. Written as DNA, the CDR3 is TGCAGCGTTGTGCTAATCGGGACACCCAGCGGATACGGCTACACCTTC.

This clonotype was seen repeatedly, ten times or more. This rearrangement joins TRBV7-3 to TRBJ2-5; the D gene is possibly TRBD2 (5 bases). CDR3 size: 14 residues. V was shortened by 5 bases and J by 4 bases, with 14 bases between the two germline ends. CDR1 SGHTA and CDR2 FQGTGA come from the germline V gene. CDR3: CASSPGLPGETQYF. DNA of the CDR3: TGTGCCAGCAGCCCCGGACTCCCAGGAGAGACCCAGTACTTC.

This clonotype was observed at least ten times. The chain uses TRBV27 and TRBJ2-5, with unresolved D. Germline V CDR1 and CDR2: MNHEY, SMNVEV (reference sequence). V shed 5 bases and J shed 0 bases, with 16 bases lying between them. The CDR3 spans 16 residues. This CDR3 is CASSPWNSRYQETQYF. In DNA, the CDR3 is TGTGCCAGCAGTCCCTGGAACTCCCGGTACCAAGAGACCCAGTACTTC.

Ten or more counts support this clonotype. The rearrangement uses TRBV6-6 and TRBJ1-5, with D possibly TRBD1 on 6 matching bases. Germline V CDR1 and CDR2: MNHNY, SVGAGI (reference sequence). The CDR3 totals 11 residues. The V end was cut by 5 bases, the J end by 11 bases, with 10 bases between. CDR3 protein: CASSTGQTQHF. As DNA, the CDR3 is TGTGCCAGCAGTACCGGACAGACCCAGCATTTT.

This clonotype was seen many times. The chain recombines TRBV12-3 or TRBV12-4 with TRBJ1-6; 10 bases fit TRBD1. The junction had 6 bases not matched to a gene; V was cut back by 6 bases and J by 10 bases. The CDR3 spans 14 residues. The CDR3 loop reads CASSTGTGVSPLHF. DNA for the CDR3: TGTGCCAGCAGCACCGGGACAGGGGTCTCACCCCTCCACTTT.

A few counts support this clonotype. This chain uses TRBV18 with TRBJ2-2; 8 nucleotides agree with TRBD2. V dropped 4 bases and J dropped 4; count of bases not matched to a gene: 5. In germline, CDR1 is KGHSH, CDR2 LQKENI. The CDR3 has 15 residues. CDR3 residues: CASSLAGRSTGELFF. CDR3 DNA sequence: TGTGCCAGCTCACTAGCGGGAAGGAGCACCGGGGAGCTGTTTTTT. The full variable domain, completed using reference TRBV18 and TRBJ2-2, is NAGVMQNPRHLVRRRGQEARLRCSPMKGHSHVYWYRQLPEEGLKFMVYLQKENIIDESGMPKERFSAEFPKEGPSILRIQQVVRGDSAAYFCASSLAGRSTGELFFGEGSRLTVL.

This clonotype was observed at least ten times. The V call is TRBV6-5, the J call TRBJ2-3; perhaps TRBD2 as D (5 bases). Germline V gene sequence: CDR1 MNHEY, CDR2 SVGAGI. Trimming took off 3 bases at V and 2 bases at J, with 12 bases between the two ends. The CDR3 sequence is 15 residues long. The CDR3 loop is CASSYRAANTDTQYF. In DNA form, the CDR3 reads TGTGCCAGCAGTTATCGAGCGGCGAACACAGATACGCAGTATTTT.

This clonotype was detected only a few times. The chain has TRBV2 and TRBJ2-1; D gene ambiguous. The germline V gene has CDR1 SNHLY and CDR2 FYNNEI. There are 14 residues in the CDR3. Trimming left V 5 bases short and J 6 bases short, with 14 bases between. CDR3 sequence: CASSPQVSSNEQFF. CDR3 DNA sequence: TGTGCCAGCAGTCCCCAGGTTAGCTCCAATGAGCAGTTCTTC.

There are a few counts of this clonotype. V gene TRBV29-1 combines with J gene TRBJ2-3; 7 bases are shared with TRBD2. CDR1 SQVTM and CDR2 ANQGSEA come from the germline V gene. Unmatched junction bases numbered 13, after V lost 6 bases and J lost 4 bases. The CDR3 has 15 amino acids. DNA for the CDR3: TGCAGCGTCCACGGGACTACCCGAAGGGCAGATACGCAGTATTTT. Protein product: CSVHGTTRRADTQYF.

By frequency in the sample, this clonotype is medium-sized. The V and J genes are TRBV29-1 and TRBJ2-2, with TRBD2 identical over 12 bases. The germline V gene has CDR1 SQVTM and CDR2 ANQGSEA. The junction had 8 bases not matched to a gene; V was cut back by 4 bases and J by 5 bases. The CDR3 is 16 residues long. The CDR3 DNA follows: TGCAGCGTTGGAGGACTAGCGGGAAGGGGAACCGGGGAGCTGTTTTTT. As protein: CSVGGLAGRGTGELFF.

This clonotype came up many times. The rearrangement uses TRBV7-3 and TRBJ1-5; no reliable D call. This CDR3 region has 13 residues. V lost 1 base and J lost 7, with 8 bases in between. Germline V gene lookup returns CDR1 SGHTA and CDR2 FQGTGA. The chain's CDR3 is CASSLNEGQPQHF. CDR3 in DNA: TGTGCCAGCAGCTTAAATGAGGGACAGCCCCAGCATTTT.

This clonotype was recorded at least ten times. The chain links TRBV12-3 or TRBV12-4 to TRBJ2-2; possibly TRBD2 for D (5 bases). The CDR3 extends over 16 amino acids. Trimming removed 0 bases at V and 1 base at J, with 9 bases between. The CDR3 here is CASSLALAGNTGELFF. The DNA of the CDR3 is TGTGCCAGCAGTTTAGCCCTAGCTGGGAACACCGGGGAGCTGTTTTTT.

This clonotype occurred a few times. CDR3 amino acids: CASSPQTGHREQYF. The CDR3 DNA follows: TGTGCCAGCTCACCACAGACAGGACATAGGGAGCAGTACTTC. The rearrangement joins TRBV18 to TRBJ2-7; maybe TRBD1 (6 bases). With 1 base removed from V and 7 bases from J, the gap between germline ends came to 14 bases. The V gene's germline CDR1 is KGHSH and CDR2 LQKENI. The CDR3 runs 14 residues.

This clonotype was detected many times. J is TRBJ2-2 and V is TRBV7-6, with no clear D. CDR1 SGHVS and CDR2 FNYEAQ come from the germline V gene. The ends were cut back, 5 bases at V and 7 bases at J, with 8 bases in the middle. The CDR3 is 12 residues long. The CDR3 is CASSHRNGELFF. The CDR3, as DNA: TGTGCCAGCAGCCATCGTAACGGGGAGCTGTTTTTT. The variable domain in full, completed from reference TRBV7-6 and TRBJ2-2, reads GAGVSQSPRYKVTKRGQDVALRCDPISGHVSLYWYRQALGQGPEFLTYFNYEAQQDKSGLPNDRFSAERPEGSISTLTIQRTEQRDSAMYRCASSHRNGELFFGEGSRLTVL.

The chain has TRBV7-9 and TRBJ2-2; D perhaps matches TRBD1 (5 bases). V lost 1 base, J lost 7 bases, and 16 bases lay in between. Germline assignment: CDR1 SEHNR and CDR2 FQNEAQ (reference sequence). This CDR3 is built from 16 residues. The CDR3 here is CASSLGLGHRGGELFF. CDR3 sequence (DNA): TGTGCCAGCAGCTTAGGTCTAGGACACCGAGGCGGGGAGCTGTTTTTT.

This clonotype was observed many times. The V gene is TRBV4-1, the J gene TRBJ2-1; unclear D gene. Trimming removed 0 bases from V and 0 bases from J, with 9 bases in between. The CDR3 loop spans 16 amino acids. Germline CDR1 and CDR2: MGHRA and YSYEKL. CDR3 residues: CASSQEVAVSYNEQFF. The CDR3, as DNA: TGCGCCAGCAGCCAAGAGGTGGCAGTCTCCTACAATGAGCAGTTCTTC.

This clonotype occurred a few times. The chain employs TRBV7-8 and TRBJ2-2; 12 nucleotides align to TRBD2. Germline V gene lookup returns CDR1 SGHVS and CDR2 FQNEAQ. CDR3 length equals 15 residues. V lost 6 bases to trimming and J lost 1 base; unmatched junction nucleotides: 0. CDR3 sequence: CASRTSGRNTGELFF. CDR3 DNA: TGTGCCAGCAGGACTAGCGGGAGGAACACCGGGGAGCTGTTTTTT.

This chain uses TRBV29-1 with TRBJ1-1; a weak D match, TRBD1 (5 bases). With 6 bases removed from V and 4 bases from J, the gap between germline ends came to 24 bases. Per the germline V gene, CDR1 is SQVTM and CDR2 is ANQGSEA. The CDR3 runs 16 residues. CDR3 amino acids: CSVRRTATVRGTEAFF. The CDR3 DNA sequence: TGCAGCGTCAGACGTACGGCGACGGTAAGGGGCACTGAAGCTTTCTTT.

Details on this clonotype: Its ends do not fully match the called genes, so a read error is possible. The genes are TRBV5-1 and TRBJ2-1; D not resolved. The CDR3 totals 14 residues. The V gene's germline CDR1 is SGHRS and CDR2 YFSETQ. This chain's CDR3 is CASSLQPSNNEQFF. CDR3 nucleotides: TGCGCCAGCAGCCTACAACCCTCCAACAATGAGCAGTTCTTC.

In this sample, this clonotype turned up many times. CDR3 sequence: CASIPTGGLTEAFF. The CDR3 region has the DNA TGTGCCAGCATCCCGACAGGGGGTTTAACTGAAGCTTTCTTT. The chain combines TRBV6-5 with TRBJ1-1, with 9 bases identical to TRBD1. CDR1 MNHEY and CDR2 SVGAGI come from the germline V gene. This CDR3 is 14 amino acids long. After removal of 7 bases from V and 5 bases from J, the junction contained 8 bases not matched to a gene.

This clonotype has more than one count but fewer than ten. The V and J genes are TRBV18 and TRBJ1-5; unclear D gene. Germline V gene lookup returns CDR1 KGHSH and CDR2 LQKENI. Between the trimmed V and J ends, which lost 3 bases and 3 bases, there was a span of 15 bases. The CDR3 runs to 16 residues. CDR3 nucleotides: TGTGCCAGCTCACCCTCCGGCGGAGGATACAATCAGCCCCAGCATTTT. Amino acid sequence: CASSPSGGGYNQPQHF.

This clonotype appeared many times. CDR3 region: CASSLAGVTSTDTQYF. Here the CDR3 DNA reads TGTGCCAGCAGCTTAGCGGGGGTTACTAGCACAGATACGCAGTATTTT. The J gene is TRBJ2-3, the V gene TRBV7-6, with D perhaps TRBD1 or TRBD2 (5 bases each). The CDR3 covers 16 residues. Germline V CDR1 and CDR2: SGHVS, FNYEAQ. V lost 0 bases and J lost 0, with 10 bases in between.

This clonotype has a count of ten or more. J is TRBJ2-7 and V is TRBV6-5; no firm D call. This CDR3 is 13 amino acids long. Germline-derived CDR1 and CDR2 are MNHEY and SVGAGI. Deletions cut 0 bases from V and 5 bases from J, with 8 bases between. The CDR3 region is CASSYSIYDEQYF. The CDR3 DNA reads as TGTGCCAGCAGTTACTCGATTTACGACGAGCAGTACTTC.

In this sample, this clonotype turned up a few times. The chain carries TRBV29-1 and TRBJ2-1; 11 positions match TRBD1. Germline values: CDR1 SQVTM, CDR2 ANQGSEA. The ends lost 7 bases at V and 6 bases at J; junction bases unmatched: 2. The CDR3 extends over 12 amino acids. The DNA for the CDR3 is TGCAGCGGGACAGGGGGCTCCAATGAGCAGTTCTTC. It is translated as CSGTGGSNEQFF.

CDR3: CASSEQLGEQYF. CDR3 sequence (DNA): TGTGCCAGCAGTGAACAATTAGGCGAGCAGTACTTC. V usage is TRBV6-1 and J usage is TRBJ2-7; D gene unclear. Germline CDR1 is MNHNS and CDR2 is SASEGT. With 2 bases removed from V and 6 bases from J, the gap between germline ends came to 8 bases. This CDR3 contains 12 residues.

This clonotype was seen at least ten times. The chain uses TRBV20-1 and TRBJ1-1, with TRBD1 identical over 7 bases. Germline V gene data show CDR1 as DFQATT and CDR2 as SNEGSKA (reference sequence). This CDR3 is 13 amino acids long. V was clipped by 6 bases and J by 1 base; unmatched bases: 5. CDR3 amino acids: CSAPDRANTEAFF. The CDR3 nucleotides read TGCAGTGCCCCCGACAGGGCGAACACTGAAGCTTTCTTT.

This clonotype has ten or more counts. The rearrangement joins TRBV29-1 to TRBJ1-1; D is ambiguous. Germline CDR1 and CDR2: SQVTM and ANQGSEA. V was clipped by 0 bases and J by 13 bases, with 12 bases between them. The CDR3 is 11 amino acids. The CDR3 region has the DNA TGCAGCGTTGAAGATCGACGCAAGGTTTTCTTT. It specifies CSVEDRRKVFF.